Following are 21 T cell receptor beta chains from one sample sequenced in a study of blood T cell repertoires in COVID-19. Only in-frame clones appear in the TCRdb table, and some are missing; sequencing was by immunoSEQ multiplex PCR. Of more than 200,000 clones listed, less than 90% are singletons. Sequencing input: peripheral blood. The source is a man between 60 and 75 years old with acute or convalescent COVID-19.

This clone was observed once. This chain uses TRBV7-3 with TRBJ2-2; 14 bases fit TRBD2. Germline trimming cut 5 bases from V and 4 bases from J; bases unmatched to any gene: 3. This CDR3 is 16 amino acids long. CDR1 SGHTA and CDR2 FQGTGA come from the germline V gene. The CDR3 nucleotides read TGTGCCAGCAGCCCGGGACTAGCGGGAGTCACCGGGGAGCTGTTTTTT. Protein: CASSPGLAGVTGELFF.

This chain joins TRBV5-1 and TRBJ1-1; weak D call: TRBD1 (5 bases). This CDR3 has 15 amino acids. V gave up 0 bases and J gave up 8 bases, with 17 bases separating them. Germline CDR1 and CDR2: SGHRS and YFSETQ. The CDR3 nucleotides are TGCGCCAGCAGCTTGGAATCTGGACACCTCATGGAAGCTTTCTTT. It is translated as CASSLESGHLMEAFF.

This chain uses TRBV7-9 with TRBJ2-7, with D unclear. Per germline, CDR1 SEHNR and CDR2 FQNEAQ (reference sequence). CDR3 size: 13 residues. The V end lost 5 bases, the J end lost 6 bases, and 14 bases lay between the germline ends. The CDR3 nucleotides read TGTGCCAGCAGCCCCCTCGGTGAGGCCGAGCAGTACTTC. Translated: CASSPLGEAEQYF.

The gene calls are TRBV15 and TRBJ1-5; tentative D call: TRBD1 (6 bases). The CDR3 is made up of 15 amino acids. The V gene's germline CDR1 is LNHNV and CDR2 YYDKDF (reference sequence). V was clipped by 0 bases and J by 4 bases, with 10 bases between them. CDR3 nucleotide sequence: TGTGCCACCAGCAGAGATAGGGACACTAATCAGCCCCAGCATTTT. This codes for CATSRDRDTNQPQHF.

This clone was counted once. This chain links TRBV27 with TRBJ2-7, with D hard to call. CDR3 length: 12 amino acids. V shed 4 bases and J shed 3 bases, with 7 bases lying between them. Germline lookup yields CDR1 MNHEY and CDR2 SMNVEV (reference sequence). As DNA, the CDR3 is TGTGCCAGCAGTTCCTCGGGCTACGAGCAGTACTTC. This translates into CASSSSGYEQYF.

This chain connects TRBV6-1 to TRBJ2-7, with 9 bases lining up with TRBD1. J lost 3 bases, V lost 0 bases, and 6 bases had no gene match. The CDR3 spans 16 residues. CDR1 and CDR2 from the germline V gene are MNHNS and SASEGT. CDR3 nucleotides: TGTGCCAGCAGTGAAGCGCGGGGGACAGGGTTCTACGAGCAGTACTTC. This translates into CASSEARGTGFYEQYF.

CDR3 nucleotides: TGTGCCTGGAGCTGGCACAGGGTGAACGACTACACCTTC. Translation: CAWSWHRVNDYTF. J is TRBJ1-2 and V is TRBV30, with D perhaps TRBD1 (6 bases). The germline V gene encodes CDR1 GTSNPN and CDR2 SVGIG (reference sequence). CDR3 length: 13 amino acids. The V end was cut by 3 bases, the J end by 10 bases, with 18 bases between.

This rearrangement joins TRBV3-1 (or the pseudogene TRBV3-2) to TRBJ2-2; 8 bases line up with TRBD2. Germline V lookup: CDR1 LGHDT, CDR2 YNNKEL (reference sequence). This CDR3 region has 15 residues. The trim removed 4 bases at V and 5 bases at J, leaving 6 bases unmatched. CDR3: CASSLKGGGTGELFF. The CDR3 DNA sequence: TGTGCCAGCAGCCTCAAGGGCGGGGGGACCGGGGAGCTGTTTTTT.

The chain couples TRBV6-1 to TRBJ2-7; no clear D gene. The CDR3 consists of 13 residues. The germline gives CDR1 MNHNS, CDR2 SASEGT. V was pared by 3 bases and J by 3 bases, with 9 bases between. The CDR3 bases are TGTGCCAGCAGTGAGTACTACAACTACGAGCAGTACTTC. As protein: CASSEYYNYEQYF.

The chain employs TRBV21-1 and TRBJ2-7; the table calls TRBD2, which could not be checked here. TRBV21-1 counts as a pseudogene. This CDR3 spans 16 amino acids. The CDR3 loop is CASSKTKSGGMREQYF. In DNA, the CDR3 is TGTGCCAGCAGCAAAACGAAAAGCGGGGGGATGCGTGAGCAGTACTTC.

The table lists this clone with a few counts. The chain joins TRBV2 to TRBJ2-1; no definite D call. The CDR3 extends over 11 amino acids. The V end was cut by 4 bases, the J end by 7 bases, with 5 bases between. Germline lookup yields CDR1 SNHLY and CDR2 FYNNEI. CDR3 nucleotides: TGTGCCAGCAGTGGCGCGAATGAGCAGTTCTTC. This translates into CASSGANEQFF.

This rearrangement joins TRBV19 to TRBJ2-1; 14 positions match TRBD2. V dropped 7 bases and J dropped 2; count of bases not matched to a gene: 4. This CDR3 is 16 amino acids long. CDR1 and CDR2 from the germline V gene are LNHDA and SQIVND (reference sequence). In nucleotides, the CDR3 is TGTGCCAGTAAGGGACTAGCGGGAGAGGCCTACAATGAGCAGTTCTTC. This translates into CASKGLAGEAYNEQFF.

This chain links TRBV28 with TRBJ1-2, with D maybe TRBD1 (5 bases). Germline values: CDR1 MDHEN, CDR2 SYDVKM. V was trimmed by 1 base and J by 8 bases, leaving 14 bases between them. CDR3 length: 14 residues. DNA of the CDR3: TGTGCCAGCAGTTTATTGCCCAGGGAGGCCGGCTACACCTTC. This sequence encodes CASSLLPREAGYTF.

This chain joins TRBV6-2 or TRBV6-3 and TRBJ2-5; TRBD2 matches at 8 bases. The CDR3 extends over 15 amino acids. V trimming: 2 bases; J trimming: 5 bases; junction bases outside the gene matches: 7. Germline V gives CDR1 MNHEY, CDR2 SVGEGT. The CDR3: CASSYSGGTGETQYF. DNA of the CDR3: TGTGCCAGCAGTTACAGCGGGGGTACAGGGGAGACCCAGTACTTC.

V usage is TRBV5-1 and J usage is TRBJ2-1; the match to TRBD2 covers 10 bases. V lost 0 bases and J lost 8; bases outside the gene matches: 2. Germline lookup yields CDR1 SGHRS and CDR2 YFSETQ. The CDR3 has 14 amino acids. CDR3 sequence reads: CASSLAGTSDEQFF. The CDR3, as DNA: TGCGCCAGCAGCTTGGCCGGGACTAGCGATGAGCAGTTCTTC.

V usage is TRBV11-2 and J usage is TRBJ2-2; 8 bases fit TRBD2. With V trimmed by 4 bases and J by 13 bases, 8 bases remained unmatched. The CDR3 sequence is 13 residues long. CDR1 SGHAT and CDR2 FQNNGV come from the germline V gene. The CDR3 spells CASSSGLAGGLFF. As DNA, the CDR3 is TGTGCCAGCAGCTCTGGACTAGCTGGAGGGCTGTTTTTT.

The V call is TRBV30, the J call TRBJ2-1, with a weak D call TRBD2 (5 bases). The CDR3 has 14 amino acids. V shed 6 bases and J shed 0 bases, with 12 bases lying between them. CDR1 is GTSNPN, CDR2 SVGIG, per germline (reference sequence). CDR3 in DNA: TGTGCCTGCCTAAGACGGGACTCCTACAATGAGCAGTTCTTC. Its translation is CACLRRDSYNEQFF.

The V gene is TRBV15, the J gene TRBJ1-2; TRBD1 agrees at 7 bases. Trimming cost V 3 bases and J 1 base; bases outside gene matches: 11. The CDR3 has 17 residues. Germline loops: CDR1 LNHNV, CDR2 YYDKDF (reference sequence). CDR3 sequence: CATSSRGSSHLNYGYTF. The CDR3 region has the DNA TGTGCCACCAGCAGCAGGGGGTCCAGCCATCTTAACTATGGCTACACCTTC. The variable domain in full, with the rest retrieved from reference TRBV15 and TRBJ1-2, is DAMVIQNPRYQVTQFGKPVTLSCSQTLNHNVMYWYQQKSSQAPKLLFHYYDKDFNNEADTPDNFQSRRPNTSFCFLDIRSPGLGDTAMYLCATSSRGSSHLNYGYTFGSGTRLTVV.

The chain couples TRBV3-1 (or the pseudogene TRBV3-2) to TRBJ2-1; D is unresolved. V was trimmed by 1 base and J by 0 bases, leaving 4 bases between them. Germline CDR1 reads LGHDT; CDR2 reads YNNKEL (reference sequence). The CDR3 runs 14 residues. For the CDR3, the DNA is TGTGCCAGCAGCCAAGTCTTCTCCTACAATGAGCAGTTCTTC. Translation gives CASSQVFSYNEQFF.

CDR3 bases: TGTGCCAGCAGCTTGCGGGGGTCGACAGATGAAGCTTTCTTT. This gives the protein CASSLRGSTDEAFF. The chain couples TRBV5-4 to TRBJ1-1; a weak D match, TRBD1 (5 bases). CDR3 size: 14 residues. V shed 1 base and J shed 7 bases, with 14 bases lying between them. CDR1 is SGHNT, CDR2 YYREEE, per germline (reference sequence).

The gene calls are TRBV29-1 and TRBJ1-1; TRBD1 agrees at 9 bases. Per germline, CDR1 SQVTM and CDR2 ANQGSEA. The V and J ends lost 7 bases and 0 bases, in that order; junction bases with no gene match: 9. CDR3 length: 15 residues. Written as DNA, the CDR3 is TGCAGCGGGGGGACAGGGAATCGGGTGAACACTGAAGCTTTCTTT. Protein sequence: CSGGTGNRVNTEAFF. Filled out from reference TRBV29-1 and TRBJ1-1, the complete variable domain reads SAVISQKPSRDICQRGTSLTIQCQVDSQVTMMFWYRQQPGQSLTLIATANQGSEATYESGFVIDKFPISRPNLTFSTLTVSNMSPEDSSIYLCSGGTGNRVNTEAFFGQGTRLTVV.